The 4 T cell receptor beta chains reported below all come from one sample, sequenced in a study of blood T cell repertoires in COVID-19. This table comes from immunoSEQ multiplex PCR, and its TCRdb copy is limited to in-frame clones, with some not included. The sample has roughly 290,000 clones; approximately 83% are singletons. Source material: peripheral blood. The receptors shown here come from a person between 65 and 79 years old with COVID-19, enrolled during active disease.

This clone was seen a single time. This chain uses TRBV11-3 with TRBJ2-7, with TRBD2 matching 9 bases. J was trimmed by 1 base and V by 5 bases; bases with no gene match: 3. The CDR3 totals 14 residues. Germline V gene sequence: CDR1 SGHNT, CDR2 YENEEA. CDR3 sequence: CASSLTSGSYEQYF. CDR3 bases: TGTGCCAGCAGCCTGACTAGCGGTTCCTACGAGCAGTACTTC.

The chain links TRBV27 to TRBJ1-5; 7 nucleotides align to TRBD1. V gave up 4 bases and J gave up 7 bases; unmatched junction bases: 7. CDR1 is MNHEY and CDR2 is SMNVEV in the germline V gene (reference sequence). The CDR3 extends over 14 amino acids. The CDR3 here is CASSSTGRRQPQHF. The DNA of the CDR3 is TGTGCCAGCAGTTCGACAGGGAGAAGGCAGCCCCAGCATTTT.

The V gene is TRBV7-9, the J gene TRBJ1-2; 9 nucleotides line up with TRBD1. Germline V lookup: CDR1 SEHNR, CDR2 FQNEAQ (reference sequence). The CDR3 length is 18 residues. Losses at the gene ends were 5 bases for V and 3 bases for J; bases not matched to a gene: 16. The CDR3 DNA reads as TGTGCCAGCAGCCCCCAAACGGGACAGGGACCCTCGTACTATGGCTACACCTTC. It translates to CASSPQTGQGPSYYGYTF.

CDR3 DNA: TGTGCCAGCAGCTTGCCGGGAAATTCACCCCTCCACTTT. This translates into CASSLPGNSPLHF. V is TRBV5-4 and J is TRBJ1-6; no clear D. V lost 1 base and J 7 bases, leaving 6 bases between the germline ends. The germline CDR1 and CDR2 sequences are SGHNT and YYREEE (reference sequence). The CDR3 loop spans 13 amino acids.